The 22 T cell receptor beta chains in this list originate from one sample, sequenced in a study of T cells in Graves' hyperthyroidism and ophthalmopathy. Amplification of TCR beta CDR3 regions was performed using RNA transcripts as template. During a first-round RT-PCR of the TCR CDR3, the HTBI primer set was used. TCRdb redid the calling of the multiplex PCR reads with MiXCR, one entry per CDR3 protein. The sample comprises about 600,000 distinct CDR3 sequences, more than 15% of which are singletons, and roughly 3% rests with the top ten. Sequenced material: blood. The receptors originated from a woman aged 40 to 50 with Graves' ophthalmopathy.

This clonotype has ten or more counts. V gene TRBV29-1 combines with J gene TRBJ2-2; D possibly uses TRBD1 or TRBD2 (5 bases each). V dropped 5 bases and J dropped 4 bases, with 14 bases sitting between them. This CDR3 spans 14 amino acids. Germline values: CDR1 SQVTM, CDR2 ANQGSEA. CDR3 amino acids: CSVRPSGSTGELFF. The CDR3 nucleotides read TGCAGCGTTCGGCCTTCAGGGAGCACCGGGGAGCTGTTTTTT.

V usage is TRBV15 and J usage is TRBJ2-5; D is ambiguous. CDR1 LNHNV and CDR2 YYDKDF come from the germline V gene (reference sequence). V lost 0 bases to trimming and J lost 5 bases, with 16 bases between them. CDR3 length: 16 amino acids. CDR3 nucleotides: TGTGCCACCAGCAGAGATCCCCCACCGACTTGGGAGACCCAGTACTTC. Translation gives CATSRDPPPTWETQYF.

This clonotype was counted ten times or more. This sequence joins TRBV9 and TRBJ2-7, with D possibly being TRBD1 (6 bases). V was pared by 4 bases and J by 3 bases, with 17 bases between. The CDR3 totals 15 residues. CDR1 is SGDLS and CDR2 is YYNGEE in the germline V gene. CDR3 nucleotide sequence: TGTGCCAGCAGCCCAGCTTGGGACAAGCACTACGAGCAGTACTTC. This translates into CASSPAWDKHYEQYF.

The V and J genes are TRBV12-3 or TRBV12-4 and TRBJ1-4, with D tentatively TRBD1 (5 bases). The germline V and J ends were trimmed by 0 bases and 7 bases, with 6 bases remaining between them. This CDR3 region has 13 residues. The CDR3 nucleotides read TGTGCCAGCAGTTTAGCCGGGGGTGAAAAACTGTTTTTT. It encodes CASSLAGGEKLFF.

This clonotype was counted ten times or more. This chain joins TRBV5-1 and TRBJ2-1, with D uncertain. CDR3 size: 14 residues. The V end lost 1 base, the J end lost 0 bases, and 5 bases lay between the germline ends. CDR1 and CDR2 (germline): SGHRS, YFSETQ. In DNA form, the CDR3 reads TGCGCCAGCAGCTTGTTAGACTCCTACAATGAGCAGTTCTTC. Residues: CASSLLDSYNEQFF. Variable domain in full (rest from reference TRBV5-1 and TRBJ2-1): KAGVTQTPRYLIKTRGQQVTLSCSPISGHRSVSWYQQTPGQGLQFLFEYFSETQRNKGNFPGRFSGRQFSNSRSEMNVSTLELGDSALYLCASSLLDSYNEQFFGPGTRLTVL.

This chain links TRBV11-2 with TRBJ1-1; 7 bases match TRBD1. This CDR3 contains 16 residues. The junction had 12 bases not matched to a gene; V was cut back by 5 bases and J by 3 bases. Germline V lookup: CDR1 SGHAT, CDR2 FQNNGV. CDR3 in DNA: TGTGCCAGCAGCACCAGACAGGGAAGGGAGGACACTGAAGCTTTCTTT. This codes for CASSTRQGREDTEAFF.

CDR3 residues: CASSQGTGGSGNTIYF. The DNA of the CDR3 is TGTGCCAGCTCCCAAGGGACAGGAGGATCTGGAAACACCATATATTTT. The J gene is TRBJ1-3, the V gene TRBV18; TRBD1 matches at 8 bases. The V gene's germline CDR1 is KGHSH and CDR2 LQKENI. This CDR3 is 16 amino acids long. Trimming took 6 bases from V and 1 from J; bases not matched to a gene: 8.

This clonotype occurred many times. This chain uses TRBV28 with TRBJ2-3; 7 bases match TRBD2. Germline V gene data show CDR1 as MDHEN and CDR2 as SYDVKM. The CDR3 consists of 16 residues. The V segment lost 0 bases and the J segment 1 base; nucleotides outside the gene matches: 4. CDR3 residues: CASSLWSSGGTDTQYF. CDR3 DNA sequence: TGTGCCAGCAGTTTATGGTCTAGCGGTGGCACAGATACGCAGTATTTT.

This clonotype has just a few counts. The gene calls are TRBV28 and TRBJ1-6; TRBD1 aligns across 9 bases. CDR1 is MDHEN and CDR2 is SYDVKM in the germline V gene. V gave up 6 bases and J gave up 10 bases; unmatched junction bases: 4. There are 13 residues in the CDR3. The CDR3 region has the DNA TGTGCCAGCAGCCGGGACAGGGAATCACCCCTCCACTTT. This codes for CASSRDRESPLHF.

This clonotype was seen ten or more times. The rearrangement uses TRBV5-1 and TRBJ1-4, with TRBD1 matching 7 bases. Germline values: CDR1 SGHRS, CDR2 YFSETQ. V shed 1 base and J 10 bases; nucleotides not matched to a gene: 7. The CDR3 runs to 14 residues. CDR3 protein: CASSLSPGGRKLFF. For the CDR3, the DNA is TGCGCCAGCAGCTTGAGCCCAGGGGGACGAAAACTGTTTTTT.

In its sample, this clonotype was seen many times. The chain links TRBV30 to TRBJ2-3, with TRBD1 matching over 8 bases. V lost 2 bases and J lost 0; bases outside the gene matches: 4. The CDR3 length is 15 residues. Germline lookup yields CDR1 GTSNPN and CDR2 SVGIG (reference sequence). The CDR3 region is CAWSHTGGSTDTQYF. CDR3 bases: TGTGCCTGGAGTCATACAGGGGGGAGCACAGATACGCAGTATTTT.

The chain carries TRBV5-1 and TRBJ1-1; D perhaps matches TRBD1 (5 bases). The germline V gene has CDR1 SGHRS and CDR2 YFSETQ. The CDR3 spans 13 residues. Trimming stripped 4 bases from V and 6 bases from J, with 13 bases between. For the CDR3, the DNA is TGCGCCAGCAGCCCCCGGCAGGGCCCTGAAGCTTTCTTT. Protein: CASSPRQGPEAFF.

The table lists this clonotype with a few counts. This chain links TRBV29-1 with TRBJ2-1; 11 bases fit TRBD1. CDR1 and CDR2 (germline): SQVTM, ANQGSEA. V trimming: 5 bases; J trimming: 8 bases; junction bases outside the gene matches: 5. The CDR3 contains 13 residues. This CDR3 reads CSVKAGQGDEQFF. The CDR3 nucleotides read TGCAGCGTTAAAGCGGGACAGGGGGATGAGCAGTTCTTC.

The V and J genes are TRBV18 and TRBJ2-7; 8 bases match TRBD1. Looked up from germline, CDR1 is KGHSH and CDR2 is LQKENI. V gave up 3 bases and J gave up 5 bases; unmatched junction bases: 6. CDR3 length equals 14 residues. The CDR3 DNA reads as TGTGCCAGCTCACCTAGGACAGGGTTCCACGAGCAGTACTTC. Translation: CASSPRTGFHEQYF.

The chain recombines TRBV7-9 with TRBJ2-5; TRBD2 might be the D (6 bases). Trimming removed 8 bases from V and 5 bases from J, with 12 bases in between. The CDR3 has 12 residues. CDR1 SEHNR and CDR2 FQNEAQ come from the germline V gene (reference sequence). CDR3 sequence reads: CASCRTTETQYF. The CDR3 bases are TGTGCCAGCTGTCGGACTACCGAGACCCAGTACTTC.

There are many counts of this clonotype. This rearrangement joins TRBV18 to TRBJ2-1; D remains unclear. Deletions cut 2 bases from V and 2 bases from J, with 7 bases between. This CDR3 contains 14 residues. Germline CDR1 is KGHSH and CDR2 is LQKENI. The DNA of the CDR3 is TGTGCCAGCTCACCATCTGTGGCCTACAATGAGCAGTTCTTC. This gives the protein CASSPSVAYNEQFF.

This clonotype occurred many times. The chain is built from TRBV2 and TRBJ1-2; 8 positions match TRBD1. The CDR3 consists of 15 residues. Germline V gives CDR1 SNHLY, CDR2 FYNNEI. The trim removed 5 bases at V and 4 bases at J, leaving 9 bases unmatched. CDR3 residues: CASSNPHRGGYGYTF. As DNA, the CDR3 is TGTGCCAGCAGTAACCCTCACAGGGGGGGCTATGGCTACACCTTC. Drawing the rest from reference TRBV2 and TRBJ1-2, the complete variable domain is EPEVTQTPSHQVTQMGQEVILRCVPISNHLYFYWYRQILGQKVEFLVSFYNNEISEKSEIFDDQFSVERPDGSNFTLKIRSTKLEDSAMYFCASSNPHRGGYGYTFGSGTRLTVV.

With respect to this clonotype: Possible read error: a much larger clone is one base away. This chain connects TRBV5-8 to TRBJ2-3; D gene unclear. Trimming cost V 7 bases and J 2 bases, with 11 bases left between them. Germline V gene lookup returns CDR1 SGHTS and CDR2 YDEGEE. The CDR3 is 13 amino acids. The CDR3 protein is CASARRTTDTQYF. The CDR3 DNA sequence: TGTGCCAGCGCTCGCCGAACCACAGATACGCAGTATTTT.

As concerns this clonotype: A read error may explain this, as a much larger clone is one base away. The V gene is TRBV20-1, the J gene TRBJ2-3; possibly TRBD1 for D (5 bases). This CDR3 comprises 12 residues. The V end lost 7 bases, the J end lost 2 bases, and 10 bases lay between the germline ends. In germline, CDR1 is DFQATT, CDR2 SNEGSKA (reference sequence). This chain's CDR3 is CSEAGFTDTQYF. The CDR3, as DNA: TGCAGTGAGGCAGGGTTCACAGATACGCAGTATTTT.

This clonotype showed up many times. V and J are TRBV3-1 and TRBJ2-1; D could derive from TRBD1 or TRBD2 (5 bases each). Germline values: CDR1 LGHDT, CDR2 YNNKEL (reference sequence). CDR3 size: 12 residues. Trimming shortened V by 2 bases and J by 7 bases, and 6 bases separated the two germline ends. The CDR3 region has the DNA TGTGCCAGCAGCCAATGGGGGAATGAGCAGTTCTTC. This sequence encodes CASSQWGNEQFF.

As concerns this clonotype: One junction end does not reproduce the germline sequence, and a read error may be involved. The rearrangement joins TRBV27 to TRBJ1-6, with TRBD1 matching over 10 bases. From germline, CDR1 is MNHEY and CDR2 SMNVEV (reference sequence). The CDR3 runs to 16 residues. The CDR3: CGSSLYLGTGESPLHF. The CDR3 coding sequence is TGTGGCAGCAGTCTATACCTAGGGACAGGGGAATCACCCCTCCACTTT.

This clonotype was picked up many times. The chain is built from TRBV28 and TRBJ2-3; D is tentatively TRBD1 or TRBD2 (6 bases each). V lost 6 bases and J lost 4, with 11 bases in between. CDR3 size: 13 residues. CDR1 is MDHEN and CDR2 is SYDVKM in the germline V gene. The CDR3 nucleotides are TGTGCCAGCAGGGAGGGGGGAGCAGATACGCAGTATTTT. This encodes CASREGGADTQYF.